What follows is one TCR beta chain and its context. The antigen remains undetermined. Its ends do not fully match the called genes, so a read error is possible. The data were obtained in a study of regulatory T cells in long-lasting Graves disease. Whole-study results and caveats: Thyroid tissue was not sampled; only peripheral blood was.

Germline lookup yields CDR1 SEHNR and CDR2 FQNEAQ (reference sequence). The CDR3 covers 13 residues. The sample's time point: persistent/refractory GD, antithyroid drugs over 5 years with positive TRAb. PBMC-extracted RNA yielded the TCR library. In building TCR beta libraries, iRepertoire HTBI primers were used together with Arm-PCR of CDR3 regions. TCRdb reprocessed the multiplex PCR reads via MiXCR and lists one record per CDR3 protein. This sample yields 310,000 or so distinct CDR3 sequences, of which 15% to 20% are seen a single time; 25% to 35% belongs to the top ten. The sample was peripheral blood mononuclear cells (PBMCs), taken when the disease was refractory, from a patient treated with antithyroid drugs. The J gene is TRBJ1-1, the V gene TRBV7-9; 8 bases line up with TRBD1. This receptor was taken from a female donor with Graves disease. The CDR3, as DNA: TGTGCCGGCAGCTTAACAGGGGGCACTGAAGCTTTCTTT. Its translation is CAGSLTGGTEAFF.